The 19 T cell receptor beta chains below come from one sample, sequenced in a study of early T cells in non-severe SARS-CoV-2 infection. TCRdb re-derived calls from the 5' RACE reads in MiXCR, one entry per CDR3 protein. The table has around 25,000 distinct CDR3 sequences, 4.5% to 7% seen once. The sample taken for sequencing was whole blood. The receptors originated from an adult who was a healthcare worker with PCR-confirmed SARS-CoV-2 infection or an uninfected control (not recorded which).

This clonotype has at least ten counts. The V call is TRBV5-1, the J call TRBJ2-7; 7 bases line up with TRBD2. Per the germline V gene, CDR1 is SGHRS and CDR2 is YFSETQ. The V gene end was trimmed by 4 bases and the J gene end by 3 bases; junction bases not matched to a gene: 7. The CDR3 is 14 amino acids. The CDR3 DNA reads as TGCGCCAGCAGCCCAGGGACTACCGACTACGAGCAGTACTTC. Protein sequence: CASSPGTTDYEQYF.

The chain combines TRBV7-2 with TRBJ2-5, with D perhaps TRBD2 (6 bases). The CDR3 covers 12 residues. With 5 bases removed from V and 10 bases from J, the gap between germline ends came to 14 bases. Germline-derived CDR1 and CDR2 are SGHTA and FQGNSA. In nucleotides, the CDR3 is TGTGCCAGCAGCGCAACCGGGACTGACCAGTACTTC. Its translation is CASSATGTDQYF.

In its sample, this clonotype was seen a few times. This rearrangement joins TRBV3-1 to TRBJ1-4; 8 bases align to TRBD1. V trimming: 3 bases; J trimming: 7 bases; junction bases outside the gene matches: 4. This CDR3 is 14 amino acids long. The germline V gene has CDR1 LGHDT and CDR2 YNNKEL (reference sequence). CDR3 sequence (DNA): TGTGCCAGCAGCCAGCACAGGGGGTCTGAAAAACTGTTTTTT. Protein product: CASSQHRGSEKLFF.

This clonotype was found a few times. V is TRBV7-2 and J is TRBJ2-3; D remains unclear. V was trimmed by 5 bases and J by 2 bases, leaving 5 bases between them. The germline gives CDR1 SGHTA, CDR2 FQGNSA. The CDR3 has 12 residues. DNA for the CDR3: TGTGCCAGCAGCCCCTACACAGATACGCAGTATTTT. Translated: CASSPYTDTQYF.

This clonotype was counted ten times or more. The chain carries TRBV27 and TRBJ2-1; 8 nucleotides align to TRBD2. Germline assignment: CDR1 MNHEY and CDR2 SMNVEV (reference sequence). The CDR3 loop spans 16 amino acids. With V trimmed by 2 bases and J by 3 bases, 6 bases remained unmatched. CDR3 sequence (DNA): TGTGCCAGCAGTTTACCGGGGCTAGCGGGCTACAATGAGCAGTTCTTC. Translated: CASSLPGLAGYNEQFF.

This clonotype showed up many times. The chain joins TRBV11-2 to TRBJ1-1; 7 bases line up with TRBD1. The CDR3 runs to 15 residues. Germline V lookup: CDR1 SGHAT, CDR2 FQNNGV. Germline trimming cut 3 bases from V and 3 bases from J; bases unmatched to any gene: 7. The CDR3, as DNA: TGTGCCAGCAGCTTTGGAGGGGGCGCTTACACTGAAGCTTTCTTT. Translation gives CASSFGGGAYTEAFF.

At least ten counts were recorded for this clonotype. The chain is built from TRBV19 and TRBJ1-2; 7 nucleotides line up with TRBD1. After removal of 5 bases from V and 4 bases from J, the junction contained 7 bases not matched to a gene. The CDR3 contains 14 residues. Germline CDR1 is LNHDA and CDR2 is SQIVND (reference sequence). CDR3 bases: TGTGCCAGTAGTCCAAGGGGGCGCAGCTATGGCTACACCTTC. As protein: CASSPRGRSYGYTF. The entire variable domain, with the rest obtained from reference TRBV19 and TRBJ1-2, is as follows: DGGITQSPKYLFRKEGQNVTLSCEQNLNHDAMYWYRQDPGQGLRLIYYSQIVNDFQKGDIAEGYSVSREKKESFPLTVTSAQKNPTAFYLCASSPRGRSYGYTFGSGTRLTVV.

This clonotype is categorized as medium-sized. V usage is TRBV6-5 and J usage is TRBJ1-5; possible D gene TRBD1, 6 bases. V lost 9 bases, J lost 2 bases, and 11 bases lay in between. Germline V gives CDR1 MNHEY, CDR2 SVGAGI. The CDR3 spans 13 residues. In DNA, the CDR3 is TGTGCCAGTGGGGGCAGGGGCAATCAGCCCCAGCATTTT. It yields the protein CASGGRGNQPQHF.

This chain links TRBV5-1 with TRBJ2-1, with TRBD1 matching 11 bases. Trimming took 3 bases from V and 2 from J; bases not matched to a gene: 7. This CDR3 is built from 17 residues. Germline CDR1 and CDR2: SGHRS and YFSETQ. The chain's CDR3 is CASSSGTGGSTYNEQFF. Here the CDR3 DNA reads TGCGCCAGCAGCTCCGGGACAGGGGGTTCTACCTACAATGAGCAGTTCTTC.

This clonotype was seen at least ten times. The genes are TRBV20-1 and TRBJ2-3; D gene uncertain. With 0 bases removed from V and 2 bases from J, the gap between germline ends came to 6 bases. This CDR3 region has 13 residues. Germline loops: CDR1 DFQATT, CDR2 SNEGSKA (reference sequence). The CDR3 sequence is CSARDENTDTQYF. CDR3 nucleotides: TGCAGTGCTAGAGACGAGAACACAGATACGCAGTATTTT.

This clonotype showed up many times. This chain links TRBV6-6 with TRBJ2-7; TRBD1 matches at 9 bases. The germline gives CDR1 MNHNY, CDR2 SVGAGI (reference sequence). With 4 bases clipped from V and 5 bases from J, the junction kept 6 bases outside the gene matches. CDR3 size: 14 residues. The CDR3 coding sequence is TGTGCCAGCAGTTCCAGTGGGACAGGGAACGAGCAGTACTTC. This gives the protein CASSSSGTGNEQYF.

This clonotype was counted many times. J is TRBJ1-2 and V is TRBV4-1, with D maybe TRBD1 (5 bases). V lost 2 bases, J lost 4 bases, and 14 bases lay in between. The V gene's germline CDR1 is MGHRA and CDR2 YSYEKL. This CDR3 has 15 amino acids. As DNA, the CDR3 is TGCGCCAGCAGCCAATCCAGGGCCCCCGGCTATGGCTACACCTTC. Translating it yields CASSQSRAPGYGYTF.

This clonotype was detected ten times or more. The V and J genes are TRBV25-1 and TRBJ2-5, with D possibly being TRBD1 (6 bases). The CDR3 sequence is 17 residues long. Trimming shortened V by 5 bases and J by 2 bases, and 21 bases separated the two germline ends. The germline CDR1 and CDR2 sequences are MGHDK and SYGVNS. The CDR3 DNA follows: TGTGCCAGCAGTTTGTGGCGGAACGGACAGAAGCAAGAGACCCAGTACTTC. Its protein is CASSLWRNGQKQETQYF.

There are many counts of this clonotype. V usage is TRBV6-6 and J usage is TRBJ1-1; the match to TRBD1 covers 7 bases. Germline CDR1 is MNHNY and CDR2 is SVGAGI (reference sequence). V was clipped by 0 bases and J by 4 bases; unmatched bases: 5. The CDR3 contains 15 residues. The CDR3 here is CASSYSSQGGTEAFF. DNA for the CDR3: TGTGCCAGCAGTTACTCGAGTCAGGGGGGCACTGAAGCTTTCTTT.

Notes on this clonotype: A read error may be the cause here, since a much bigger clone is one base away. The rearrangement links TRBV12-3 or TRBV12-4 to TRBJ2-1; possible D gene TRBD1, 5 bases. The end of the DNA fits TRBJ2-7 better, so the J call may be wrong. This CDR3 comprises 14 residues. The CDR3 bases are TGTGCCAGCAGTCCACTGGGGCCCGACAATGAGCAGTACTTC. Translated, it gives CASSPLGPDNEQYF.

This clonotype was seen repeatedly, ten times or more. The chain recombines TRBV9 with TRBJ2-1; 12 bases are shared with TRBD2. The CDR3 contains 15 residues. Germline CDR1 and CDR2: SGDLS and YYNGEE. Trimming cost V 4 bases and J 4 bases; bases outside gene matches: 3. In DNA, the CDR3 is TGTGCCAGCAGCATGGGACTAGCGGGTTACAATGAGCAGTTCTTC. Translating gives CASSMGLAGYNEQFF.

Worth noting for this clonotype: Given a much more abundant clone one base away, this may be a read error. This chain joins TRBV18 and TRBJ2-7; weak D call: TRBD1 (6 bases). The length of the CDR3 is 15 residues. Germline V gives CDR1 KGHSH, CDR2 LQKENI. For the CDR3, the DNA is TGTGCCAGCTCACCGGTTAGACAGGTCCCTGGGGAGCTGTACTTC. This codes for CASSPVRQVPGELYF.

This clonotype has at least ten counts. The genes are TRBV3-1 and TRBJ2-7; D gene ambiguous. The length of the CDR3 is 15 residues. The V and J ends lost 1 base and 3 bases respectively, with 13 bases between them. Looked up from germline, CDR1 is LGHDT and CDR2 is YNNKEL (reference sequence). The CDR3 DNA sequence: TGTGCCAGCAGCCAAGGGGCAGGTAGAGTCTACGAGCAGTACTTC. The encoded protein is CASSQGAGRVYEQYF.

This clonotype was observed at least ten times. The chain employs TRBV11-2 and TRBJ2-3, with D perhaps TRBD2 (6 bases). Trimming shortened V by 5 bases and J by 0 bases, and 21 bases separated the two germline ends. Germline V CDR1 and CDR2: SGHAT, FQNNGV. This CDR3 comprises 18 residues. The CDR3 loop reads CASSHLPPAAGSTDTQYF. In DNA, the CDR3 is TGTGCCAGCAGCCACCTGCCCCCCGCAGCGGGTAGCACAGATACGCAGTATTTT.